The clone carrying this T cell receptor (beta chain) was seen many times. V was pared by 4 bases and J by 6 bases, with 6 bases between. This CDR3 has 11 residues. Germline values: CDR1 MDHEN, CDR2 SYDVKM. The data stem from a study of CD8 T cells in ankylosing spondylitis. With molecular barcodes, quantitative 5'-RACE was used to make the TCR beta libraries. Each CDR3 protein gets one entry after TCRdb re-called the 5' RACE reads with MiXCR. The table has just over 150,000 distinct CDR3 sequences, around 20% seen once. This rearrangement joins TRBV28 to TRBJ1-1; D unresolved. This receptor was obtained from a male donor with ankylosing spondylitis or in good health (not recorded which). The sequenced material came from blood, either unsorted or a sorted T cell fraction (not recorded which). CDR3 amino acids: CASSYRAEAFF. The CDR3, as DNA: TGTGCCAGCAGTTACCGGGCTGAAGCTTTCTTT. Full variable domain (outside the CDR3, taken from reference TRBV28 and TRBJ1-1): DVKVTQSSRYLVKRTGEKVFLECVQDMDHENMFWYRQDPGLGLRLIYFSYDVKMKEKGDIPEGYSVSREKKERFSLILESASTNQTSMYLCASSYRAEAFFGQGTRLTVV.